This TCR beta chain emerged from a study of blood T cell repertoires in COVID-19 (TCRdb year 2020). Background for the entire study: The collaborator samples originated in the United States, Italy and Spain and spanned the acute and convalescent phases of COVID-19. The prospective study material was composed of cDNA or gDNA derived from T cells, B-cell-depleted T cells, or PBMCs. Subjects who had been exposed to COVID-19, were actively infected with it, or had recovered from it provided the deeply sampled blood TCRbeta repertoires that made up the dataset. The repertoires were released in a freely available public database meant as a resource for research on the immune response to SARS-CoV-2. The samples were drawn from two sources: the first 160 participants of the ongoing ImmuneRACE study, and 1,200 or so subjects contributed by 6 global collaborators. Nearly every sample came with metadata listing a de-identified subject ID, COVID-19 status, age in years and sex. Where available, HLA class I and class II types were obtained from metadata supplied by the sample provider rather than from assay-based typing. The study at large found these results: The amount of clinical and demographic metadata varied by source and participant and was provided uncurated.

About this clone itself: It has no known antigen specificity. No quality values exist for individual bases; no much larger clone is one base distant.

The immunoSEQ Assay, a bias-controlled multiplex PCR, was used to amplify TCRbeta CDR3 regions from genomic DNA. In the source study's methods: Within the assay, amplification of reference gene primers was used to estimate how many nucleated cells each sample contained. Sequence reads were collapsed and filtered to measure the absolute abundance of every unique TCRbeta CDR3 rearrangement. Productive Simpson clonality was computed per sample as the square root of Simpson's diversity index over productive rearrangements. Imported from immuneACCESS, the table was reduced by TCRdb to in-frame sequences with V and J called. These copies leave out some clones; in studies compared against another copy, an unresolved V gene accounts for under half, and the cause of the remainder is not known. V, J and clone size derive from that table, while D and trimming were established from the DNA sequence. The sample table holds 110,000 or so clones, of which roughly 79% were seen once. Less than 11% of the sample is held by the ten biggest clonotypes.

The collaborating institutions used their own protocols to collect whole blood in K2EDTA tubes. For TCRbeta analysis, collaborators shipped samples in one of three forms: frozen whole blood, isolated PBMCs, or DNA extracted from either of those sample types. After removal of 6 bases from V and 2 bases from J, the junction retains 5 bases not matched to a gene. Sequences MNHEY (CDR1) and SVGEGT (CDR2) are obtained from the germline V gene. Measured from the cysteine to the phenylalanine, the CDR3 is 15 residues long. The retained sequence is limited to the CDR3, 45 bases, with the frame set at the first base.

The material sequenced was peripheral blood. The V and J genes are TRBV6-2 or TRBV6-3 and TRBJ2-7, with 12 bases aligning to TRBD2. The sequence derives from a human donor in a cohort sampled during active COVID-19. The DNA is as follows: TGTGCCAGCAGCGCACTAGCGGGAGGAACCTACGAGCAGTACTTC. This encodes CASSALAGGTYEQYF.